This T cell receptor (beta chain) is from a study of cytomegalovirus exposure and HLA in healthy donors. This clone was seen once. Antigen unknown. The PCR contained 60 Vbeta and 13 Jbeta primers. Data came from immunoSEQ multiplex PCR; TCRdb stores just in-frame clones and leaves some out. The repertoire holds roughly 150,000 clones, with 75% as singletons. Nominal health characterized the donors when sampled, though unrecorded immune exposures were likely. The CDR3 loop spans 15 amino acids. V was pared by 7 bases and J by 1 base, with 6 bases of the junction left unmatched. Germline CDR1 SEHNR, CDR2 FQNEAQ (reference sequence). Study findings and constraints: Clonal expansion was found to be greater in HLA-associated TCR beta chains than in equally common others in a later analysis.

The TCR sequence derives from a young man in good health and CMV-seropositive. Specimen: PBMCs. The chain combines TRBV7-9 with TRBJ2-1, with 8 bases that match TRBD1. The CDR3 nucleotides read TGTGCCAGCACCCAGGGGGCGGTTTCCTACAATGAGCAGTTCTTC. It translates to CASTQGAVSYNEQFF.